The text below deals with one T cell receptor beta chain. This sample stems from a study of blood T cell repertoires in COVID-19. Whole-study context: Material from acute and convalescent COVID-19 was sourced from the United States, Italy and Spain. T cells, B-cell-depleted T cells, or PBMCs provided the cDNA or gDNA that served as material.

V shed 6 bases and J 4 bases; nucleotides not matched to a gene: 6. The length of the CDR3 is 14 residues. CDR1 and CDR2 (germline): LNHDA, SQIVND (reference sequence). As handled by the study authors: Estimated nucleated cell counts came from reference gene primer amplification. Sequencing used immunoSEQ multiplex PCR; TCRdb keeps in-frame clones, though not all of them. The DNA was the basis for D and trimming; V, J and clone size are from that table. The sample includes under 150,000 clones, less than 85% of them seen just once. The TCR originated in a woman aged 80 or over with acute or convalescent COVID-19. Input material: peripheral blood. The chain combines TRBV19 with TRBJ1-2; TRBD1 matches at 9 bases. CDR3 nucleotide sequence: TGTGCCAGTAGGCACCGGGACAGGGTCTATGGCTACACCTTC. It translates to CASRHRDRVYGYTF.